These 20 T cell receptor beta chains came from one sample sequenced in a study of shared T cell receptors in the human thymus. Here immunoSEQ multiplex PCR was the method, and the copy in TCRdb shows in-frame clones only, minus some. Among hundreds of thousands of clones listed, approximately 80% were seen once. The sample was also linked to a second study, of human thymus T cells.

The sample comprised thymocytes. These TCRs come from a boy under two years old with a congenital heart defect.

The sample holds a few counts of this clone. The chain carries TRBV6-5 and TRBJ2-5; 8 positions agree with TRBD1. Germline V gene lookup returns CDR1 MNHEY and CDR2 SVGAGI. V lost 3 bases and J lost 3; bases outside the gene matches: 3. The CDR3 is 14 residues long. CDR3 amino acids: CASSYRTGKETQYF. The CDR3 nucleotides read TGTGCCAGCAGTTATAGGACAGGGAAAGAGACCCAGTACTTC.

This clone turned up a few times. The chain carries TRBV5-6 and TRBJ2-4, with D tentatively TRBD1 (5 bases). The CDR3 has 16 amino acids. In germline, CDR1 is SGHDT, CDR2 YYEEEE. V was trimmed by 3 bases and J by 0 bases, leaving 13 bases between them. CDR3: CASSYKGARAKNIQYF. As DNA, the CDR3 is TGTGCCAGCAGCTACAAAGGGGCCCGAGCCAAAAACATTCAGTACTTC.

This chain uses TRBV4-2 with TRBJ2-2; 11 bases are shared with TRBD2. CDR1 and CDR2 from the germline V gene are LGHNA and YNFKEQ. J gave up 3 bases and V 4 bases, and 13 bases lay outside the gene matches. This CDR3 has 19 amino acids. CDR3 bases: TGTGCCAGCAGCCGAGAACTTACTAGCGGGAGATCGGACACCGGGGAGCTGTTTTTT. This translates into CASSRELTSGRSDTGELFF.

In this sample, this clone turned up a few times. The J gene is TRBJ2-4, the V gene TRBV28, with TRBD2 matching over 12 bases. V lost 4 bases to trimming and J lost 0 bases; unmatched junction nucleotides: 13. Germline V gene data show CDR1 as MDHEN and CDR2 as SYDVKM. CDR3 length equals 20 residues. CDR3 nucleotide sequence: TGTGCCAGCAGTTCCCAAACGACTAGCGGGAGTCAACTAGCCAAAAACATTCAGTACTTC. Translation: CASSSQTTSGSQLAKNIQYF.

The CDR3 DNA follows: TGCGCCAGCAGTGAGTCCCGGGACAGGGGATCCTACGAGCAGTACTTC. Translating gives CASSESRDRGSYEQYF. The rearrangement uses TRBV10-2 and TRBJ2-7; 10 bases fit TRBD1. The germline CDR1 and CDR2 sequences are WSHSY and SAAADI. The CDR3 is 16 residues long. V shed 0 bases and J 1 base; nucleotides not matched to a gene: 3.

As for this clone: Within the sample, other DNA sequences also encode this same CDR3. V and J are TRBV27 and TRBJ1-2, with 7 nucleotides matching TRBD1. V lost 3 bases to trimming and J lost 1 base; unmatched junction nucleotides: 2. There are 14 residues in the CDR3. Germline CDR1 and CDR2: MNHEY and SMNVEV (reference sequence). In nucleotides, the CDR3 is TGTGCCAGCAGTTTGAGACAGGGTAACTATGGCTACACCTTC. This translates into CASSLRQGNYGYTF.

The V and J genes are TRBV6-5 and TRBJ1-2; 8 positions match TRBD1. Germline V gene data show CDR1 as MNHEY and CDR2 as SVGAGI. The J segment lost 8 bases and the V segment lost 3 bases, leaving 11 bases of the junction unmatched. The CDR3 consists of 15 residues. In DNA form, the CDR3 reads TGTGCCAGCAGTTATTCGACAGGGGCCAGGGGGGGCTACACCTTC. This gives the protein CASSYSTGARGGYTF.

V and J are TRBV9 and TRBJ1-4, with 7 bases aligning to TRBD1. The CDR3 totals 16 residues. Trimming cost V 0 bases and J 2 bases; bases outside gene matches: 4. The V gene's germline CDR1 is SGDLS and CDR2 YYNGEE. DNA for the CDR3: TGTGCCAGCAGCGTAGGAACAGGGGTCACTAATGAAAAACTGTTTTTT. It translates to CASSVGTGVTNEKLFF.

The rearrangement uses TRBV23-1 and TRBJ1-1; maybe TRBD1 (5 bases). Being an ORF, TRBV23-1 has a function that is uncertain. The length of the CDR3 is 11 residues. V was pared by 11 bases and J by 4 bases, with 11 bases between. The CDR3 DNA reads as TGCGCCGGGGCGGGGAGCACTGAAGCTTTCTTT. Its protein is CAGAGSTEAFF.

The chain recombines TRBV4-1 with TRBJ2-4, with D perhaps matching TRBD1 (5 bases). The length of the CDR3 is 16 residues. Trimming pared 4 bases from V and 5 bases from J, leaving 18 bases between. Germline loops: CDR1 MGHRA, CDR2 YSYEKL. In nucleotides, the CDR3 is TGCGCCAGCAGCCTTAATGGCACCCAGGGTGAAAACATTCAGTACTTC. Amino acids: CASSLNGTQGENIQYF.

V and J are TRBV5-6 and TRBJ2-3, with D maybe TRBD1 (7 bases). The CDR3 covers 18 residues. Trimming stripped 0 bases from V and 3 bases from J, with 20 bases between. CDR1 and CDR2 from the germline V gene are SGHDT and YYEEEE. CDR3 sequence reads: CASSLGQGLGRGTDTQYF. The CDR3 nucleotides are TGTGCCAGCAGCTTGGGACAGGGACTCGGTAGGGGTACAGATACGCAGTATTTT.

The gene calls are TRBV30 and TRBJ2-7; 9 bases fit TRBD2. The ends lost 1 base at V and 7 bases at J; junction bases unmatched: 8. CDR3 length equals 14 residues. The V gene's germline CDR1 is GTSNPN and CDR2 SVGIG (reference sequence). CDR3 loop: CAWSGVAGVWEQYF. The CDR3, as DNA: TGTGCCTGGAGTGGGGTAGCGGGAGTGTGGGAGCAGTACTTC.

This chain joins TRBV5-6 and TRBJ1-3; TRBD1 might be the D (5 bases). This CDR3 has 14 residues. Germline assignment: CDR1 SGHDT and CDR2 YYEEEE. Deletions cut 6 bases from V and 4 bases from J, with 14 bases between. The CDR3 region is CASTGGETGNTIYF. The DNA of the CDR3 is TGTGCCAGCACCGGGGGGGAGACGGGAAACACCATATATTTT.

This chain joins TRBV29-1 and TRBJ2-1, with 10 nucleotides matching TRBD2. This CDR3 region has 13 residues. Per the germline V gene, CDR1 is SQVTM and CDR2 is ANQGSEA. V gave up 5 bases and J gave up 5 bases; unmatched junction bases: 3. Here the CDR3 reads CSVSGRANNEQFF. As DNA, the CDR3 is TGCAGCGTTAGCGGGAGGGCGAACAATGAGCAGTTCTTC.

The chain is built from TRBV25-1 and TRBJ2-2, with 10 nucleotides matching TRBD2. Germline V gives CDR1 MGHDK, CDR2 SYGVNS. V lost 11 bases and J lost 7; bases outside the gene matches: 16. The CDR3 runs to 16 residues. CDR3 sequence: CASTQGAGGPDGELFF. CDR3 in DNA: TGTGCCTCCACCCAGGGAGCGGGAGGGCCGGACGGGGAGCTGTTTTTT.

J is TRBJ2-3 and V is TRBV6-4; 15 bases are a match to TRBD2. With V trimmed by 0 bases and J by 3 bases, 4 bases remained unmatched. CDR3 length: 18 residues. Germline-derived CDR1 and CDR2 are MRHNA and SNTAGT. The CDR3 nucleotides are TGTGCCAGCAGTGACTCAGGACTAGCGGGAGGGCCAACAGATACGCAGTATTTT. It codes for CASSDSGLAGGPTDTQYF.

The rearrangement joins TRBV10-3 to TRBJ2-7, with D perhaps matching TRBD2 (6 bases). V lost 6 bases to trimming and J lost 5 bases, with 17 bases between them. The CDR3 covers 14 residues. In germline, CDR1 is ENHRY, CDR2 SYGVKD. Written as DNA, the CDR3 is TGTGCCATCAGACACCGCGGGGTACCGGACGAGCAGTACTTC. This codes for CAIRHRGVPDEQYF.

V usage is TRBV27 and J usage is TRBJ2-7; 8 bases map to TRBD2. The V and J ends lost 6 bases and 5 bases, in that order; junction bases with no gene match: 9. Germline V gene sequence: CDR1 MNHEY, CDR2 SMNVEV (reference sequence). The CDR3 loop spans 14 amino acids. The CDR3 DNA reads as TGTGCCAGCAGCCCAAGCGGGAGTGAGAACGAGCAGTACTTC. This translates into CASSPSGSENEQYF.

This clone was detected once. The chain carries TRBV4-1 and TRBJ2-1; 7 nucleotides agree with TRBD1. V gave up 4 bases and J gave up 8 bases; unmatched junction bases: 5. The CDR3 runs to 13 residues. Germline CDR1 reads MGHRA; CDR2 reads YSYEKL. CDR3 in amino acids: CASSRQTGYEQFF. The CDR3, as DNA: TGCGCCAGCAGCCGCCAGACAGGGTATGAGCAGTTCTTC.

The chain joins TRBV6-5 to TRBJ1-1; D is possibly TRBD1 (5 bases). The CDR3 has 16 amino acids. V was cut by 3 bases and J by 1 base, with 15 bases left in between. Germline V gene data show CDR1 as MNHEY and CDR2 as SVGAGI. The CDR3 is CASSYNSGQGNTEAFF. In DNA, the CDR3 is TGTGCCAGCAGTTATAACAGTGGGCAGGGGAACACTGAAGCTTTCTTT.